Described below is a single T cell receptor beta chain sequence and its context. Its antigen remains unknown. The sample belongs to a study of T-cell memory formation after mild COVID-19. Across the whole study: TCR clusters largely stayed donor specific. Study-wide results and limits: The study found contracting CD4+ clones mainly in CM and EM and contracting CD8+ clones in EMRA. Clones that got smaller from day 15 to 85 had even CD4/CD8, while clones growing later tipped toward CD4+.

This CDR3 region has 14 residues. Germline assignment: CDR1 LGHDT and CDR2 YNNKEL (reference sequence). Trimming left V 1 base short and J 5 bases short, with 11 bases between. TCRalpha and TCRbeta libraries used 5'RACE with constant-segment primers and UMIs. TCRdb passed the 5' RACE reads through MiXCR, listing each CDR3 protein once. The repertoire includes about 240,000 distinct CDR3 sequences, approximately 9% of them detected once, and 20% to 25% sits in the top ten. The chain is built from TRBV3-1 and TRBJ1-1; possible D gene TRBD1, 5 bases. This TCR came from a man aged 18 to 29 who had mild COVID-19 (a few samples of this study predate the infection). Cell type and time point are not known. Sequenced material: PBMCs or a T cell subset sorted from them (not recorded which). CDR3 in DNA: TGTGCCAGCAGCCAAGCACAGGAGGGGACTGAAGCTTTCTTT. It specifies CASSQAQEGTEAFF.